The sequence of this T cell receptor (beta chain) was determined in a study of T-cell memory formation after mild COVID-19. Study-level information: TCR clusters were largely donor specific.

Each CDR3 protein is one row after TCRdb ran MiXCR on the 5' RACE reads. The sample lists about 90,000 distinct CDR3 sequences; about 15% were seen once. This clonotype was observed a handful of times. This CDR3 has 17 residues. V was cut by 4 bases and J by 8 bases, with 24 bases left in between. The germline V gene encodes CDR1 SGHDN and CDR2 FVKESK. The chain is built from TRBV14 and TRBJ2-1, with D tentatively TRBD2 (6 bases). The sequenced sample consisted of PBMCs or a T cell subset sorted from them (not recorded which). The source of this sequence is a man aged 18-30 years who had mild COVID-19 (a few samples of this study predate the infection). Cell type and time point are not known. The DNA of the CDR3 is TGTGCCAGCAGCCCGAGGGACCTAGTAGCGGTTTGGGATGAGCAGTTCTTC. Translated, it gives CASSPRDLVAVWDEQFF.